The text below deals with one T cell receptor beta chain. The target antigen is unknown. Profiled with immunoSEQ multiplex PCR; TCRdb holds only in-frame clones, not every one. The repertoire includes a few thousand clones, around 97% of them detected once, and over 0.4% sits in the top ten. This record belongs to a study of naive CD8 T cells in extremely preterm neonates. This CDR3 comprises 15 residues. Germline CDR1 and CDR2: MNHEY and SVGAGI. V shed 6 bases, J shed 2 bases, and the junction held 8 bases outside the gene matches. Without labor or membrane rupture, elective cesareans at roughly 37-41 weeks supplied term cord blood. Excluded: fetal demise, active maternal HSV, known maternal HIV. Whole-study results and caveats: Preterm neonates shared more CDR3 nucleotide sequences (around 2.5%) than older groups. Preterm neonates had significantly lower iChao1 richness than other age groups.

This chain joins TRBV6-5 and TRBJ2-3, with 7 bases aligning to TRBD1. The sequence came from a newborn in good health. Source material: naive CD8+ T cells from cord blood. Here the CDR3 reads CASRQTGHYTDTQYF. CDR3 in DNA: TGTGCCAGCAGGCAGACAGGGCACTACACAGATACGCAGTATTTT.